A selection of T cell receptor beta chains follows, all from one sample in a study of T-cell memory formation after mild COVID-19. One entry per CDR3 protein, called by TCRdb with MiXCR from the 5' RACE reads. The repertoire includes roughly 320,000 distinct CDR3 sequences, around 27% of them detected once, and 13% sits in the top ten. The sequencing input was PBMCs or a T cell subset sorted from them (not recorded which). The receptors originated from an adult woman who had mild COVID-19 (a few samples of this study predate the infection). Cell type and time point are not known. The CDR3 runs from the conserved cysteine through the conserved F or W. Each record gives: V gene, J gene, clone size, D gene, CDR3 protein, CDR3 DNA. The D gene is left open where the match is weak. Clone size is shown for a subset of rows, as once, few, many or a class of expanded clone.

V: TRBV5-1
J: TRBJ1-1
size: few
D: TRBD1
CDR3: CASSAQGQLNTEAFF
DNA: TGCGCCAGCAGCGCCCAGGGACAGCTGAACACTGAAGCTTTCTTT

V: TRBV5-1
J: TRBJ2-5
size: NA
D: TRBD2
CDR3: CASSSPSGRARETQYF
DNA: TGCGCCAGCAGCTCGCCTAGCGGGAGGGCCCGAGAGACCCAGTACTTC

V: TRBV4-3
J: TRBJ2-3
size: NA
D: TRBD1
CDR3: CASSQSRGSLDTQYF
DNA: TGCGCCAGCAGCCAATCCAGGGGGTCCTTGGATACGCAGTATTTT

V: TRBV5-1
J: TRBJ2-3
size: few
D: NA
CDR3: CASSQGYASDTQYF
DNA: TGCGCCAGCAGCCAGGGCTATGCCTCAGATACGCAGTATTTT

V: TRBV5-1
J: TRBJ2-7
size: NA
D: TRBD1
CDR3: CASSLGGGLGEQYF
DNA: TGCGCCAGCAGCTTGGGAGGGGGCCTCGGCGAGCAGTACTTC

V: TRBV15
J: TRBJ1-1
size: once
D: TRBD1
CDR3: CATSRDRGRTEAFF
DNA: TGTGCCACCAGCAGAGACAGGGGGCGAACTGAAGCTTTCTTT

V: TRBV30
J: TRBJ2-3
size: NA
D: TRBD2
CDR3: CAWTASGGNTQYF
DNA: TGTGCCTGGACGGCTAGCGGGGGAAATACGCAGTATTTT

V: TRBV24-1
J: TRBJ2-5
size: few
D: TRBD1
CDR3: CATSAPGQGSETQYF
DNA: TGTGCCACCAGTGCACCGGGACAGGGGTCGGAGACCCAGTACTTC

V: TRBV7-2
J: TRBJ1-1
size: NA
D: NA
CDR3: CASSLADRAGEAFF
DNA: TGTGCCAGCAGCTTAGCGGACCGGGCAGGAGAAGCTTTCTTT

V: TRBV27
J: TRBJ1-5
size: NA
D: NA
CDR3: CASSDSSNQPQHF
DNA: TGTGCCAGCAGTGACAGTAGCAATCAGCCCCAGCATTTT

V: TRBV7-8
J: TRBJ1-1
size: NA
D: NA
CDR3: CASSLRVLAAGVNTEAFF
DNA: TGTGCCAGCAGCTTACGTGTTTTGGCAGCCGGGGTGAACACTGAAGCTTTCTTT

V: TRBV7-9
J: TRBJ2-3
size: few
D: TRBD2
CDR3: CASRGYVSPGLGVSDTQYF
DNA: TGTGCCAGCAGAGGGTACGTGTCCCCTGGACTAGGAGTGTCAGATACGCAGTATTTT

V: TRBV24-1
J: TRBJ2-1
size: NA
D: TRBD1
CDR3: CATSHRGRNNEQFF
DNA: TGTGCCACCAGTCACAGGGGCCGGAACAATGAGCAGTTCTTC

V: TRBV7-2
J: TRBJ1-2
size: NA
D: NA
CDR3: CASRQPGANYGYTF
DNA: TGTGCCAGCAGGCAACCAGGGGCGAACTATGGCTACACCTTC

V: TRBV5-1
J: TRBJ2-4
size: few
D: TRBD1
CDR3: CASSFGTVALLAKNIQYF
DNA: TGCGCCAGCAGCTTTGGGACAGTCGCCTTACTAGCCAAAAACATTCAGTACTTC

V: TRBV12-3/TRBV12-4
J: TRBJ2-1
size: NA
D: TRBD1
CDR3: CASTWTGLGGYEQFF
DNA: TGTGCCAGCACCTGGACAGGGCTTGGTGGTTATGAGCAGTTCTTC

V: TRBV11-1
J: TRBJ1-1
size: NA
D: NA
CDR3: CASSLYRANTEAFF
DNA: TGTGCCAGCAGCTTATACAGGGCGAACACTGAAGCTTTCTTT

V: TRBV20-1
J: TRBJ1-5
size: NA
D: NA
CDR3: CSARDVRRTSNQPQHF
DNA: TGCAGTGCTAGAGACGTGAGACGGACTAGCAATCAGCCCCAGCATTTT

V: TRBV7-9
J: TRBJ2-3
size: NA
D: TRBD1
CDR3: CASSPGQAISTDTQYF
DNA: TGTGCCAGCAGCCCGGGACAGGCCATTAGCACAGATACGCAGTATTTT

V: TRBV9
J: TRBJ2-3
size: NA
D: NA
CDR3: CASSVWTTDTQYF
DNA: TGTGCCAGCAGCGTTTGGACCACAGATACGCAGTATTTT

V: TRBV5-1
J: TRBJ2-1
size: NA
D: NA
CDR3: CASSLGSGLSYNEQFF
DNA: TGCGCCAGCAGCTTGGGGTCGGGGCTCTCCTACAATGAGCAGTTCTTC

V: TRBV4-2
J: TRBJ2-3
size: few
D: TRBD1
CDR3: CASSRDRADTQYF
DNA: TGTGCCAGCAGCAGGGACAGGGCAGATACGCAGTATTTT

V: TRBV5-1
J: TRBJ2-1
size: NA
D: NA
CDR3: CASSWGAVRVYNEQFF
DNA: TGCGCCAGCAGCTGGGGGGCAGTTCGCGTCTACAATGAGCAGTTCTTC

V: TRBV6-6
J: TRBJ1-6
size: once
D: NA
CDR3: CASSYGSQSSAYNSPLHF
DNA: TGTGCCAGCAGTTACGGATCCCAAAGCTCTGCTTATAATTCACCCCTCCACTTT

V: TRBV27
J: TRBJ2-3
size: NA
D: TRBD1
CDR3: CASSWGNRGRSTDTQYF
DNA: TGTGCCAGCAGTTGGGGAAACAGGGGGCGGAGCACAGATACGCAGTATTTT

V: TRBV5-1
J: TRBJ1-5
size: NA
D: TRBD1
CDR3: CASSLRTGQDQPQHF
DNA: TGCGCCAGCAGTCTTCGGACAGGGCAGGATCAGCCCCAGCATTTT

V: TRBV20-1
J: TRBJ2-2
size: NA
D: NA
CDR3: CSARVGANTGELFF
DNA: TGCAGTGCTAGAGTTGGGGCCAACACCGGGGAGCTGTTTTTT

V: TRBV24-1
J: TRBJ2-3
size: few
D: NA
CDR3: CATSLGGHETDTQYF
DNA: TGTGCCACCTCCCTAGGGGGGCATGAGACAGATACGCAGTATTTT

V: TRBV7-9
J: TRBJ1-4
size: NA
D: NA
CDR3: CASTKRTTNEKLFF
DNA: TGTGCCAGCACCAAAAGGACAACTAATGAAAAACTGTTTTTT

V: TRBV15
J: TRBJ1-1
size: few
D: NA
CDR3: CATSARTVGKTEAFF
DNA: TGTGCCACCAGCGCCCGGACAGTCGGGAAGACTGAAGCTTTCTTT

V: TRBV3-1
J: TRBJ1-4
size: few
D: NA
CDR3: CASSQVTRGKTLFF
DNA: TGTGCCAGCAGCCAAGTCACGAGAGGAAAAACTCTGTTTTTT

V: TRBV9
J: TRBJ1-1
size: few
D: NA
CDR3: CASSTENRGLNTEAFF
DNA: TGTGCCAGCAGCACAGAGAACCGGGGCCTGAACACTGAAGCTTTCTTT

V: TRBV20-1
J: TRBJ1-4
size: NA
D: NA
CDR3: CSAAHGPTNEKLFF
DNA: TGCAGTGCTGCTCACGGGCCAACTAATGAAAAACTGTTTTTT

V: TRBV27
J: TRBJ1-2
size: few
D: NA
CDR3: CASSLSRRAANYGYTF
DNA: TGTGCCAGCAGTTTATCGAGGAGGGCGGCTAACTATGGCTACACCTTC

V: TRBV5-5
J: TRBJ1-1
size: NA
D: NA
CDR3: CASSLVGTLNTEAFF
DNA: TGTGCCAGCAGCTTGGTGGGCACTTTGAACACTGAAGCTTTCTTT